This T cell receptor (beta chain) stems from a study of blood T cells in healthy people across ages. Study observations and caveats: Calculation of diversity from one million T cells yielded estimates considered to be underestimates. The fall in TCR beta diversity per million T cells was roughly linear with age.

About this clonotype: Antigen: not known. One junction end disagrees with the germline gene, perhaps due to a read error.

This CDR3 is built from 14 residues. The germline gives CDR1 MNHEY, CDR2 SVGEGT. For the second PCR, which ran for roughly 6 to 12 cycles, a sample-barcoded 5' primer and a J-beta primer mix were used. A 12-random-nucleotide template-switch adaptor tagged each cDNA molecule. One entry per CDR3 protein, called by TCRdb with MiXCR from the 5' RACE reads. The top ten hold under 25% of the sample, which has some 1,800,000 distinct CDR3 sequences, approximately 39% seen once. The source is a human donor in good health. Sample: blood. The chain recombines TRBV6-2 or TRBV6-3 with TRBJ2-2, with 8 bases aligning to TRBD2. CDR3 in amino acids: CASCTGGAAGELFF. The CDR3, as DNA: TGTGCCAGCTGCACGGGGGGGGCGGCCGGGGAGTTGTTTTTT.